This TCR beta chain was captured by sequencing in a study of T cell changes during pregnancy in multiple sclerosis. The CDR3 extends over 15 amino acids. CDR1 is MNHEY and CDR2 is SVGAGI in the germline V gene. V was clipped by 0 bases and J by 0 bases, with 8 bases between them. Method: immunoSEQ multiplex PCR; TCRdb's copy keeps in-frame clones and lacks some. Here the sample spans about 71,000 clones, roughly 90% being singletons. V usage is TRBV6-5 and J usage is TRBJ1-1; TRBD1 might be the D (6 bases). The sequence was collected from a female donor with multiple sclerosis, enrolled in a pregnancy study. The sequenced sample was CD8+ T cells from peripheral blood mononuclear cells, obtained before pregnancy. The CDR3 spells CASSYSEGVNTEAFF. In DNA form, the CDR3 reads TGTGCCAGCAGTTACTCTGAGGGGGTGAACACTGAAGCTTTCTTT.